This record covers a single TCR beta chain. This sample is drawn from a study of blood T cell repertoires in COVID-19. As for the study in general: Samples taken during acute and convalescent COVID-19 were collected in the United States, Italy and Spain. T cells, B-cell-depleted T cells, or PBMCs supplied cDNA or gDNA.

The authors' processing: Cell counts per sample came from amplifying reference gene primers. TCRdb's copy holds only in-frame clones and misses some; the assay was immunoSEQ multiplex PCR. Clone size and the V and J calls come from that table; the DNA yielded D and trimming. This table holds 200,000 or so clones, 60% to 85% found once. The sequence derives from a man aged 60-69 years with active or convalescent COVID-19. Sequencing was done on a sample of peripheral blood.

CDR3 in DNA: TGTGCCAGCAGCTTTTCGGACTTGGAGGAGGGGCAGTACTTC. Translated, it gives CASSFSDLEEGQYF. The chain uses TRBV5-6 and TRBJ2-7, with D perhaps TRBD2 (6 bases). V lost 2 bases, J lost 9 bases, and 18 bases lay in between. CDR1 is SGHDT and CDR2 is YYEEEE in the germline V gene. This CDR3 comprises 14 residues. The full variable domain, completed using reference TRBV5-6 and TRBJ2-7, is DAGVTQSPTHLIKTRGQQVTLRCSPKSGHDTVSWYQQALGQGPQFIFQYYEEEERQRGNFPDRFSGHQFPNYSSELNVNALLLGDSALYLCASSFSDLEEGQYFGPGTRLTVT.